This TCR beta chain was captured in a study of beta chain features in type 1 diabetes. Study outcomes and limitations: TCRB CDR3 length was moderately but significantly reduced in all four CD4+ subsets of Type 1 diabetes patients.

With regard to this clone: Its matching antigen is unknown.

The entirety of the isolated RNA underwent reverse transcription, so expressed TCRB transcripts were sequenced. Assay used: immunoSEQ multiplex PCR; TCRdb lists only in-frame clones, some missing. The repertoire holds a few hundred thousand clones, with 16% as singletons. It was one heparinised blood draw, averaging around 100 mL, that each donor gave. The clonotype comes from a man between 25 and 39 years old with type 1 diabetes. Material: naive CD4+ T cells from blood.

In DNA form, the CDR3 reads TGCGCCAGCAGCCAAGGAGGGACAGGGGGATACAATGAGCAGTTCTTC. It codes for CASSQGGTGGYNEQFF. This chain joins TRBV4-1 and TRBJ2-1; 11 positions match TRBD1. After removal of 1 base from V and 4 bases from J, the junction contained 3 bases not matched to a gene. Germline values: CDR1 MGHRA, CDR2 YSYEKL. This CDR3 contains 16 residues.